The 3 T cell receptor beta chains below all came from one sample that was sequenced in a study of early T cells in non-severe SARS-CoV-2 infection. TCRdb re-analysed the 5' RACE reads in MiXCR, keeping a single row per CDR3 protein. The data show 40,000 to 45,000 distinct CDR3 sequences, over 9% seen once. Sequenced sample: whole blood. Receptors originate from an adult who was a healthcare worker with PCR-confirmed SARS-CoV-2 infection or an uninfected control (not recorded which).

The table lists this clonotype with many counts. The V call is TRBV11-2, the J call TRBJ1-1; perhaps TRBD1 as D (5 bases). CDR3 length equals 14 residues. Trimming removed 1 base at V and 4 bases at J, with 10 bases between. From germline, CDR1 is SGHAT and CDR2 FQNNGV. The CDR3, as DNA: TGTGCCAGCAGCTTAGGAGGAAGGGGCACTGAAGCTTTCTTT. Translated: CASSLGGRGTEAFF.

The V call is TRBV5-4, the J call TRBJ2-7, with 7 nucleotides matching TRBD1. J lost 3 bases, V lost 9 bases, and 12 bases had no gene match. The V gene's germline CDR1 is SGHNT and CDR2 YYREEE (reference sequence). The CDR3 is 14 residues long. The DNA for the CDR3 is TGTGCCATCACCAAAACAGGGGACGTCTACGAGCAGTACTTC. Protein product: CAITKTGDVYEQYF.

The rearrangement joins TRBV6-5 to TRBJ2-7; D may correspond to TRBD1 or TRBD2 (6 bases each). From germline, CDR1 is MNHEY and CDR2 SVGAGI. V lost 6 bases, J lost 3 bases, and 30 bases lay in between. This CDR3 spans 19 amino acids. CDR3 protein: CASSPRGTGGSKDLYEQYF. The CDR3, as DNA: TGTGCCAGCAGCCCACGGGGTACCGGGGGCAGTAAAGACCTCTACGAGCAGTACTTC.